The source of this T cell receptor (beta chain) is a study of CD8 T cells in ankylosing spondylitis. The study, taken as a whole, reports: Reported data indicate significant enrichment of disease-linked clones within matched ankylosing spondylitis synovial fluid. Blood of patients with ankylosing spondylitis appeared to be characterized by a TCR beta motif of several highly homologous variants. Peripheral blood samples showed relatively rare disease-linked clones, and these clones were CD8+.

Worth noting for this clonotype: Its target is unknown.

From the 5' RACE reads, TCRdb called clonotypes with MiXCR, one entry per CDR3 protein. The sample shows about 90,000 distinct CDR3 sequences, around 30% of them seen only once. The CDR3 runs to 15 residues. Germline trimming cut 8 bases from V and 5 bases from J; bases unmatched to any gene: 11. The origin of this receptor is a male donor with ankylosing spondylitis or in good health (not recorded which). This chain connects TRBV12-3 or TRBV12-4 to TRBJ2-3; 9 nucleotides match TRBD2. What was sequenced was blood, either unsorted or a sorted T cell fraction (not recorded which). CDR3 amino acids: CASGPGTSFRDTQYF. CDR3 DNA: TGTGCCAGCGGACCCGGGACTAGCTTCAGAGATACGCAGTATTTT.